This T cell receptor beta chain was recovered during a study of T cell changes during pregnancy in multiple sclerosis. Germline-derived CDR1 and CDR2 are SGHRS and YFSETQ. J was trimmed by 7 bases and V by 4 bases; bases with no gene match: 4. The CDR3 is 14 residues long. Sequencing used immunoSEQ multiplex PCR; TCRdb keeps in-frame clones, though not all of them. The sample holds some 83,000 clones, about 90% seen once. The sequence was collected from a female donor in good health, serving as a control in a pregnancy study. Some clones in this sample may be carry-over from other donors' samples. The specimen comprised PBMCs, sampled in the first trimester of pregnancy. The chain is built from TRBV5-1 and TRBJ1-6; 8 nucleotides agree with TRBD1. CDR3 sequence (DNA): TGCGCCAGCAGCCAGGGGGCAGAGAATTCACCCCTCCACTTT. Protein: CASSQGAENSPLHF.